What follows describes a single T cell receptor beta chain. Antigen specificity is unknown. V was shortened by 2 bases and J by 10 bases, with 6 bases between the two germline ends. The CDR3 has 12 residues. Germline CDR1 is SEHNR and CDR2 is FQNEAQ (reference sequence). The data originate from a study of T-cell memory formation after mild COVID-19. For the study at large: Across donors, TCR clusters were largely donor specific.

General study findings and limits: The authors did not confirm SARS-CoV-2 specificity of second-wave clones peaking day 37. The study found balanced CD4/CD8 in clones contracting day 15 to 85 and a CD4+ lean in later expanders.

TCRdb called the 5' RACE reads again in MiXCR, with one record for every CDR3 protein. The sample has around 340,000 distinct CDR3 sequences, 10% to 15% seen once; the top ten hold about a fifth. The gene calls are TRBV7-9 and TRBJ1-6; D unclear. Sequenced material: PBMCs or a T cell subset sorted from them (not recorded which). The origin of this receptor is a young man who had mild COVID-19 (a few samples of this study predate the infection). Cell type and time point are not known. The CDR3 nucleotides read TGTGCCAGCAGCTTAAGTGGCTCACCCCTCCACTTT. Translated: CASSLSGSPLHF.